A selection of T cell receptor beta chains follows, all from one sample in a study of cytomegalovirus exposure and HLA in healthy donors. Clones were sequenced by immunoSEQ multiplex PCR, and TCRdb holds only the in-frame ones, with some missing. Of 150,000 to 180,000 clones listed, about 86% were seen once; the top ten hold 2.1%. Sequenced: PBMCs. Source of these receptors: a human donor in good health. The CDR3 runs from the conserved cysteine through the conserved F or W. The D gene is left open where the match is weak. Expanded clones get a size class; other rows say once, few or many, or leave the size out.

>TRBV27|TRBJ2-2|NA|NA
CASSLGRPGELFF
TGTGCCAGCAGTTTAGGGAGGCCCGGGGAGCTGTTTTTT
>TRBV15|TRBJ2-7|NA|NA
CATTPEASGYEQYF
TGTGCCACCACCCCTGAGGCAAGCGGGTACGAGCAGTACTTC
>TRBV28|TRBJ1-2|NA|NA
CASSLVAGYGYTF
TGTGCCAGCAGTTTAGTGGCAGGATACGGCTACACCTTC
>TRBV9|TRBJ2-2|NA|NA
CASSVGATGELFF
TGTGCCAGCAGCGTAGGGGCGACCGGGGAGCTGTTTTTT
>TRBV6-1|TRBJ1-5|NA|NA
CASSEETGNQPQHF
TGTGCCAGCAGTGAAGAGACAGGAAATCAGCCCCAGCATTTT
>TRBV7-5|TRBJ2-7|NA|NA
CVRSLGAGQGCTYEQYF
TGTGTCAGAAGCTTAGGAGCGGGACAGGGGTGTACCTACGAGCAGTACTTC
>TRBV6-5|TRBJ1-1|NA|NA
CASSYGGENTEAFF
TGTGCCAGCAGTTACGGAGGTGAGAACACTGAAGCTTTCTTT
>TRBV11-2|TRBJ1-2|NA|NA
CASSLNQGYYGYTF
TGTGCCAGCAGCCTGAATCAGGGCTACTATGGCTACACCTTC
>TRBV19|TRBJ2-3|NA|NA
CASSISPETDTQYF
TGTGCCAGTAGTATCTCCCCGGAGACAGATACGCAGTATTTT
>TRBV5-1|TRBJ1-5|NA|NA
CASSLGGLSNQPQHF
TGCGCCAGCAGCTTGGGGGGGCTAAGCAATCAGCCCCAGCATTTT
>TRBV27|TRBJ1-4|TRBD1|NA
CASGPGQGYEKLFF
TGTGCCAGCGGACCGGGACAGGGATACGAAAAACTGTTTTTT
>TRBV25-1|TRBJ2-3|NA|NA
CASSEYNGHSTDTQYF
TGTGCCAGCAGTGAATATAACGGACATAGCACAGATACGCAGTATTTT
>TRBV5-4|TRBJ2-7|TRBD1|NA
CASSLYGTGEQYF
TGTGCCAGCAGCTTGTACGGGACAGGGGAGCAGTACTTC
>TRBV19|TRBJ2-7|NA|NA
CASSIAAGASYEQYF
TGTGCCAGTAGTATTGCGGCGGGGGCCTCCTACGAGCAGTACTTC
>TRBV7-2|TRBJ2-1|TRBD2|NA
CASSSGGGRQFF
TGTGCCAGCAGCTCCGGGGGGGGCAGGCAGTTCTTC
>TRBV29-1|TRBJ2-1|TRBD2|NA
CSVHPSGRAGNEQFF
TGCAGCGTCCACCCTAGCGGGAGGGCCGGCAATGAGCAGTTCTTC
>TRBV7-9|TRBJ2-7|NA|NA
CASSFGSDSSYEQYF
TGTGCCAGCAGCTTCGGGAGCGATAGCTCCTACGAGCAGTACTTC
>TRBV7-3|TRBJ2-2|TRBD1|NA
CASSLIGGSPGELFF
TGTGCCAGCAGCTTAATAGGGGGCTCGCCCGGGGAGCTGTTTTTT
>TRBV15|TRBJ1-4|NA|few
CATSRIDPEQMEKLFF
TGTGCCACCAGCAGAATCGACCCAGAACAGATGGAAAAACTGTTTTTT
>TRBV12-5|TRBJ2-5|TRBD2|NA
CASDPSGGGAQETQYF
TGTGCTAGTGACCCGAGTGGCGGGGGGGCCCAAGAGACCCAGTACTTC
>TRBV2|TRBJ2-3|NA|NA
CASSYRDSGDTQYF
TGTGCCAGCAGTTACAGGGATTCAGGAGATACGCAGTATTTT
>TRBV14|TRBJ2-7|TRBD1|NA
CASSRSTGDFYEQYF
TGTGCCAGCAGTCGATCGACAGGGGATTTCTACGAGCAGTACTTC
>TRBV4-1|TRBJ1-1|NA|NA
CASSQRGGRNTEAFF
TGCGCCAGCAGCCAAAGGGGGGGAAGGAACACTGAAGCTTTCTTT
>TRBV6-1|TRBJ2-1|NA|NA
CASKSPRYNEQFF
TGTGCCAGCAAAAGCCCACGGTACAATGAGCAGTTCTTC
>TRBV28|TRBJ1-5|NA|NA
CASSFQGFPGQPQHF
TGTGCCAGCAGTTTCCAGGGCTTCCCTGGACAGCCCCAGCATTTT
>TRBV25-1|TRBJ2-1|NA|once
CASSRSYNEQFF
TGTGCCAGCAGTCGCTCCTACAATGAGCAGTTCTTC
>TRBV5-1|TRBJ2-7|TRBD2|few
CASSLIGGSSYEQYF
TGCGCCAGCAGCCTTATCGGGGGGAGCTCCTACGAGCAGTACTTC
>TRBV9|TRBJ2-1|NA|NA
CASSADRIYNEQFF
TGTGCCAGCAGCGCGGACAGAATCTACAATGAGCAGTTCTTC
>TRBV25-1|TRBJ1-1|TRBD1|NA
CASTLPGQDLTEAFF
TGTGCCAGCACCCTCCCCGGACAGGATCTCACTGAAGCTTTCTTT
>TRBV19|TRBJ2-3|NA|NA
CASSISGRPPPDTQYF
TGTGCCAGTAGTATATCAGGGCGGCCTCCCCCAGATACGCAGTATTTT
>TRBV25-1|TRBJ1-2|NA|NA
CASSDLYGYTF
TGTGCCAGCAGTGACCTTTATGGCTACACCTTC
>TRBV5-5|TRBJ1-1|NA|few
CASSPKSWQVNTEAFF
TGTGCCAGCAGCCCAAAAAGTTGGCAGGTGAACACTGAAGCTTTCTTT
>TRBV28|TRBJ1-5|NA|once
CASSTVGIRALGRKPQHF
TGTGCCAGCAGTACAGTCGGTATTAGGGCCTTGGGGCGTAAGCCCCAGCATTTT
>TRBV5-4|TRBJ2-1|TRBD1|NA
CASRDSYNEQFF
TGTGCCAGCCGGGACAGCTACAATGAGCAGTTCTTC
>TRBV13|TRBJ2-2|TRBD2|NA
CASSLERGHTGELFF
TGTGCCAGCAGCCTCGAGCGGGGCCACACCGGGGAGCTGTTTTTT